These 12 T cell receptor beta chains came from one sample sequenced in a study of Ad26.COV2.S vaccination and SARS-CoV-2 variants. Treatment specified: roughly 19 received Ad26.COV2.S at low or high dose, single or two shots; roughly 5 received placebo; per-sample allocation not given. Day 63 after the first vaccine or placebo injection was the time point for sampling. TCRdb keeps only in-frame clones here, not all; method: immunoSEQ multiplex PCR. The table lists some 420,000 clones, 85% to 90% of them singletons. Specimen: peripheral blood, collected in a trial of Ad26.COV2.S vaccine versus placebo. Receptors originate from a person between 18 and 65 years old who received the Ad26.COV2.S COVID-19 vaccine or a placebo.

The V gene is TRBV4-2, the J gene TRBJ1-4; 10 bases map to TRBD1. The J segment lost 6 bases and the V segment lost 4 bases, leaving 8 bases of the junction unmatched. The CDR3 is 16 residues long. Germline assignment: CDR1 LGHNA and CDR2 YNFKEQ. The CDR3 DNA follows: TGTGCCAGCAGCCGAAACCCGGGACAGGGGTATGAAAAACTGTTTTTT. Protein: CASSRNPGQGYEKLFF.

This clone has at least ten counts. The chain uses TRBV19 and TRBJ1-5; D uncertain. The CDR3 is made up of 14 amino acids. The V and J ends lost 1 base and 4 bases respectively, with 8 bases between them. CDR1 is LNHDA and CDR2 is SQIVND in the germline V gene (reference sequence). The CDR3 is CASSIVVVNQPQHF. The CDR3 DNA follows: TGTGCCAGTAGTATAGTAGTGGTTAATCAGCCCCAGCATTTT.

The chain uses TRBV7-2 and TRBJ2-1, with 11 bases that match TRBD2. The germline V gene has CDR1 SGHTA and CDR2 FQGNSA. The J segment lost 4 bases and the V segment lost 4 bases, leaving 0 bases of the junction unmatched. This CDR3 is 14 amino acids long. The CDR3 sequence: CASSSSGGYNEQFF. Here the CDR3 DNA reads TGTGCCAGCAGCTCTAGCGGGGGGTACAATGAGCAGTTCTTC.

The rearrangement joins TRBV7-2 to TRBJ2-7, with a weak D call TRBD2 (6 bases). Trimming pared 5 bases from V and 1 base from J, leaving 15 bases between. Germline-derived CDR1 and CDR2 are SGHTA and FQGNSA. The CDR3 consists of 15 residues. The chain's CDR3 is CASSGVGRGSYEQYF. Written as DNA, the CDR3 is TGTGCCAGCAGCGGTGTAGGACGGGGGTCCTACGAGCAGTACTTC.

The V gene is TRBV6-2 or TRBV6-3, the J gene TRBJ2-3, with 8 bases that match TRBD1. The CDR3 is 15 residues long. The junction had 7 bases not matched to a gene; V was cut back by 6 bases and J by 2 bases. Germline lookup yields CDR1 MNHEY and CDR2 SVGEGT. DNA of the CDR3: TGTGCCAGCAGCACCGGGACAGGACCCACAGATACGCAGTATTTT. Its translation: CASSTGTGPTDTQYF.

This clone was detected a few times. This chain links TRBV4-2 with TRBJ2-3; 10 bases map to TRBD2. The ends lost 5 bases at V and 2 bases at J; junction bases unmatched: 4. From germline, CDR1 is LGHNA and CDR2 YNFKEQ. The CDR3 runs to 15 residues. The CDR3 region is CASSDSGGYTDTQYF. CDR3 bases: TGTGCCAGCAGCGATAGCGGGGGGTACACAGATACGCAGTATTTT.

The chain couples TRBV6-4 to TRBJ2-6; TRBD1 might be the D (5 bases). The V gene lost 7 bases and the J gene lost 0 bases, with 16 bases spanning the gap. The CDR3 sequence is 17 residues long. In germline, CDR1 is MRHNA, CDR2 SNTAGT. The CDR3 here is CASTPTADNSGANVLTF. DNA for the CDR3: TGTGCCAGCACTCCGACAGCAGATAACTCTGGGGCCAACGTCCTGACTTTC.

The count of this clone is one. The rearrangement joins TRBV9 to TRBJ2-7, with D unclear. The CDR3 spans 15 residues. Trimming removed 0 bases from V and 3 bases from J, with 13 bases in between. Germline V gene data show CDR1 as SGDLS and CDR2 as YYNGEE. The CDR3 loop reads CASSVGVRPNYEQYF. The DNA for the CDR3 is TGTGCCAGCAGCGTAGGGGTCAGACCTAACTACGAGCAGTACTTC.

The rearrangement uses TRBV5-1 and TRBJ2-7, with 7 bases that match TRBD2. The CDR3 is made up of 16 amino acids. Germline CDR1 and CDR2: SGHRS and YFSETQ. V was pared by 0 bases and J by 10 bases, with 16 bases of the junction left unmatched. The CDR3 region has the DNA TGCGCCAGCAGCTTGGTCCCTAGCGGAGACCTACGTCCACAGTACTTC. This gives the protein CASSLVPSGDLRPQYF. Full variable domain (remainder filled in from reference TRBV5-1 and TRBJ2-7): KAGVTQTPRYLIKTRGQQVTLSCSPISGHRSVSWYQQTPGQGLQFLFEYFSETQRNKGNFPGRFSGRQFSNSRSEMNVSTLELGDSALYLCASSLVPSGDLRPQYFGPGTRLTVT.

The CDR3 region has the DNA TGTGCCAGCAGCTTGGGGACAGGGGAAGCAGATACGCAGTATTTT. The encoded protein is CASSLGTGEADTQYF. The chain has TRBV5-5 and TRBJ2-3, with 9 bases matching TRBD1. V was clipped by 0 bases and J by 4 bases; unmatched bases: 3. The CDR3 is 15 amino acids. Germline assignment: CDR1 SGHKS and CDR2 YYEKEE (reference sequence).

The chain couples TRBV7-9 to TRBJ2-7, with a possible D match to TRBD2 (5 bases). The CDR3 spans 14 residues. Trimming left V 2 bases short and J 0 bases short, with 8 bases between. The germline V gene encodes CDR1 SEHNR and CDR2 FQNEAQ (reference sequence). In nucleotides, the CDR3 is TGTGCCAGCAGCTTACCCCGGGACTCCTACGAGCAGTACTTC. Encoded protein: CASSLPRDSYEQYF.

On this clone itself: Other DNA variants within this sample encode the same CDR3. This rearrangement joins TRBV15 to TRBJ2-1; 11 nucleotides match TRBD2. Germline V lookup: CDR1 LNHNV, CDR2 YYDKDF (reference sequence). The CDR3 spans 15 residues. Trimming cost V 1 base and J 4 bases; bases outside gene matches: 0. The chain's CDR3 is CATSRVAGGYNEQFF. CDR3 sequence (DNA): TGTGCCACCAGCAGAGTAGCGGGGGGGTACAATGAGCAGTTCTTC.